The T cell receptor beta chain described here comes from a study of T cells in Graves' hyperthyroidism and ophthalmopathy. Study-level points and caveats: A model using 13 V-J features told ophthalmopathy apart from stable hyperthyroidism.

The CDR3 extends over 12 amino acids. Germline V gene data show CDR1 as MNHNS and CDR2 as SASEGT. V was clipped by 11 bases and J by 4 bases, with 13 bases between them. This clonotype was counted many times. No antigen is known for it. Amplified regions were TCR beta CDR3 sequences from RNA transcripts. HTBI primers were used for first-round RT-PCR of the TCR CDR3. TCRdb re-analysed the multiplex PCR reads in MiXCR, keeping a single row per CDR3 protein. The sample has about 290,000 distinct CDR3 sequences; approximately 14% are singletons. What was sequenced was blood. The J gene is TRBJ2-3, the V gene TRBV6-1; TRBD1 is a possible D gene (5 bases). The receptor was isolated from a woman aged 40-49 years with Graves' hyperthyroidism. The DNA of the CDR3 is TGTGCCGCAAGGGGAAGTGCAGATACGCAGTATTTT. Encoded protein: CAARGSADTQYF.